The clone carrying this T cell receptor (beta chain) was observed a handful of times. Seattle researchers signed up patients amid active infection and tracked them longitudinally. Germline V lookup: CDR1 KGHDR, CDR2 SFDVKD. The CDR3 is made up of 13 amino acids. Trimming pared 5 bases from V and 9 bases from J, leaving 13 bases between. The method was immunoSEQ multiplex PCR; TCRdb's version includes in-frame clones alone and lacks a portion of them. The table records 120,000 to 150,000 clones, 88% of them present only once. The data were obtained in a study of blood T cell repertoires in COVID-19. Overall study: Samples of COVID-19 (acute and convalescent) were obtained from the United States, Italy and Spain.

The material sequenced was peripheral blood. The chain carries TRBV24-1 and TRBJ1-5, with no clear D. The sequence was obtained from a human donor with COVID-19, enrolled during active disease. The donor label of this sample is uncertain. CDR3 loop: CATSVDRSGPQHF. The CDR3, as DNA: TGTGCCACCAGTGTTGACCGATCGGGGCCCCAGCATTTT.